The present T cell receptor (beta chain) was sequenced within a study of shared clonotypes between healthy human individuals. Using immunoSEQ multiplex PCR, the repertoire was profiled, and TCRdb retains in-frame clones only, with some absent. Of approximately 2.4 million clones in the sample, about 94% were seen once. This CDR3 spans 15 amino acids. The ends were cut back, 0 bases at V and 6 bases at J, with 11 bases in the middle. Per the germline V gene, CDR1 is MNHEY and CDR2 is SVGAGI. Input material: naive CD4+ T cells sorted from blood. The subset here: CD45RA+ positively selected. This sequence was found in a man between 18 and 35 years old in good health. The rearrangement links TRBV6-5 to TRBJ2-2; D is unresolved. The DNA of the CDR3 is TGTGCCAGCAGTTACTCGAAGTTAGGTCCCGGGGAGCTGTTTTTT. As protein: CASSYSKLGPGELFF.